The present entry profiles one TCR beta chain with its context. Its binding antigen is unknown. Base qualities were left out, and no much larger clone turns up one base away. The sample is drawn from a study of CD8 T cell repertoires and HIV-1 epitope variants (dated by TCRdb to about 2020). Regarding the study in general: In separate culture wells, T cells were stimulated with each of twenty-five peptides that represented autologous and known Gag and Nef epitope variants. Among the control conditions were a peptide pool of CMV, EBV and flu, the Ebola AY9 epitope serving as a negative control, and a well with no peptide. An aliquot of 1M T cells was saved as an uncultured baseline condition, separate from the 80 to 95 T cell cultures. Cultures were maintained for approximately ten days in IMDM with gentamicin, and half-media changes adding IL-2, IL-7 and IL-15 were performed on days 3 and 7. T cells were enriched using the EasySep Human T Cell Enrichment Kit and were co-cultured with equal numbers of autologous T cell-negative cells serving as antigen-presenting cells. A total of over 65 T cell cultures were run, with each culture condition done in triplicate except for one peptide, which was done in duplicate. The epitopes tested were three Gag epitope families plus Nef HW9 and YT9. Overall study outcomes, separate from this receptor: Five or six clonotypes recognized the Nef KF9 family and one the HW9 family, with no responses to the TAALDMSHF plasma variant. The assay identified only TCR beta chains and indicated proliferation in response to antigen, without indicating T cell function or cytokine profile. Of the nine antigen-specific TCR beta clonotypes identified, over five appeared cross-reactive for autologous or known escape epitope variants.

Via the germline V gene (reference sequence), CDR1 is SGHNT and CDR2 YYREEE. From the cysteine through the phenylalanine, the CDR3 covers 14 amino acids. Just the 42-base CDR3 DNA is kept, in frame starting at base 1. The germline V end is reduced by 6 bases and the J end by 5 bases; junction bases left unmatched: 6. The EasySep Human CD8+ T Cell Enrichment Kit was used on day 10 to isolate CD8+ T cells from every culture. Sequencing of TCR beta CDR3 regions was done on the immunoSEQ platform at survey depth. The QIAamp DNA micro kit was used to extract genomic DNA from every cultured and uncultured CD8+ T cell population. The paper's processing steps were these. Any sample with under 5,000 productive reads was excluded, and this exclusion removed about 6.5% of the roughly 75 cultures stimulated with HIV peptides. Sequences were trimmed to CDR3 by a MANAFEST web app, and nonproductive sequences, CDR3s under 5 amino acids, and sequences not starting with C or ending with F/W were removed. For a clonotype to count as antigen-specific, the clonotype had to expand relative to the no-peptide control in at least 2 of 3 replicates at FDR 0.01, and only within one epitope family. Specific clonotypes also needed at least fivefold higher frequency than in wells stimulated with peptides from other epitope families. TCRdb obtained this table from immuneACCESS and retained in-frame rearrangements with V and J assigned. These tables miss some clones; where compared with another copy, unresolved V genes account for less than half of the shortfall, and the remainder is unexplained. V, J and clone size are taken as reported in that table, and D and trimming were inferred from the DNA itself. For this sample there are a few thousand clones; 60% to 65% appear just once. In total, the top ten clones hold about two fifths of the sample.

The chain is made from TRBV5-4 and TRBJ2-1; 9 bases in the junction line up with TRBD1. The sequencing sample was made of cultured CD8+ T cells derived from PBMCs. The origin of this receptor is a male donor with HIV. The nucleotide sequence is TGTGCCAGCACCAACCGGGACAGGGACAATGAGCAGTTCTTC. Its product reads: CASTNRDRDNEQFF.